This T cell receptor beta chain was profiled in a study of cytomegalovirus exposure and HLA in healthy donors (dated by TCRdb to about 2017). Turning to the overall study: In an earlier analysis of roughly 500 of the donors, about 260 Gb of sequence data and approximately 120 million unique TCR beta sequences from roughly 200 million T cells were reported. The study was designed to test whether signatures of past pathogen exposure could be identified by cataloging public T cell receptors. All discovery cohort repertoires had been generated on a single sequencing platform. In addition to the first cohort of 650 to 750 subjects, a separate validation cohort of 120 different subjects was used. The study profiled the T cell repertoires of about 720 subjects by immunosequencing and related them to cytomegalovirus serostatus. Alongside the repertoire data, information on donor age, sex, ethnicity and CMV serostatus was compiled. HLA typing included class I and class II loci at four-digit resolution. To predict cytomegalovirus infection status, the study brought together high-throughput TCR immunosequencing, statistical association of individual TCRs with disease status, and machine learning. Of the 300 to 500 genotyped donors, 75% to 85% were placed in the genetic ancestry cluster associated with self-reported Caucasian donors. In an earlier analysis of roughly 540 of the donors, high-throughput TCR beta sequencing was used to judge whether each TCR beta V gene segment behaved as functional or pseudogenic. The later analysis used no new phenotypic data to find candidate immune exposures, relying instead on TCR beta sequences and their occurrence across donors. A handful of DR-DQ haplotypes were handled as single units for association and clustering because linkage in the cohort was strong. To study patterns of TCR occurrence, a later analysis re-analyzed previously published TCR beta repertoires from several hundred donors and added high-resolution HLA genotyping. On average, about 240,000 unique TCR beta nucleotide sequences were sequenced per donor among some 420 genotyped donors of the cohort, with roughly 18% of those sequences being non-productive. Genome-wide SNP genotypes for about 60% of the roughly 700 donors were used in a later genetic analysis, which treated that subset as a discovery cohort. Typing coverage differed by locus: A, B, C, DRB1 and DQB1 were typed in roughly 629-630 donors, DQA1 in about 500, DPA1 in 600 to 610, and DPB1 in just under 480. An early release that covered approximately 600 HLA-typed donors contained around 330 gigabases of sequencing data and 80 million or so unique TCR sequences.

The library was generated by the immunoSEQ multiplex PCR assay. The multiplex PCR relied on a mix of 60 forward primers for TCR Vbeta segments and 13 reverse primers for TCR Jbeta segments. A multiplex PCR assay on genomic DNA amplified the CDR3 region of rearranged TCR beta genes. The Illumina HiSeq System was used to sequence the amplified TCR beta libraries as 87-base-pair reads. The original methods were these. Across the 666 repertoires, a later analysis counted roughly 84 million unique TCR beta chains, roughly 11 million of which were shared by at least two donors. Raw reads were error-corrected and collapsed into unique sequences with a nearest-neighbor algorithm that merged closely related sequences to remove PCR and sequencing errors. CDR3 sequences were aligned to IMGT reference sequences to assign V, D and J gene segments. For a sequence to be retained, a match of at least six nucleotides was required to both a V gene segment and a J gene segment. A rearrangement was called productive if the CDR3 had no stop codons and remained in frame with V and J, and every other rearrangement was called non-productive. CDR3 was defined by IMGT convention, running from the second conserved V-encoded cysteine to the conserved J-encoded phenylalanine. The earlier analysis of approximately 590 of the donors excluded any sequence lacking an unambiguous match to a single V gene segment. In an earlier analysis of roughly 600 of the donors, a V segment was called functional when productive rearrangements were above 56.7%, and segregating when the standard deviation between donors exceeded 5%. A statistical classification framework was built to diagnose cytomegalovirus status from the catalog of TCR beta chain sequences. In a later analysis, TCR nucleotide sequences were compared against IMGT/GENE-DB human TR gene sequences so that V and J genes could be assigned. The TCRdist pipeline was used in a later analysis to assign CDR3 sequences and most-parsimonious VDJ recombination scenarios. In a later analysis, each TCR beta chain was defined by its CDR3 amino acid sequence together with its V-gene family, and reads without a unique V-gene family were excluded. A later analysis removed nearly 600 highly shared, low-generation-probability nucleotide sequences to deal with suspected cross-contamination and a sequencing artifact. For each public chain, a later analysis derived a clonal expansion index from normalized ranks of inferred template counts within each repertoire. Generation probabilities in a later analysis came from a VDJ recombination model fitted to out-of-frame rearrangements, and those results were checked against IGoR. Hypergeometric tests were used in a later analysis to score TCR-TCR, TCR-HLA and TCR-CMV co-occurrence, with a repertoire-size bias correction applied to the TCR pairs. A later analysis estimated false discovery rates by permuting HLA or CMV assignments 20 times. In a later analysis, co-occurring TCRs were grouped with DBSCAN, and TCRdist sequence similarity was added when clustering was performed within HLA-allele-positive subsets. Repertoires with fewer than 30,000 or more than 120,000 public chains were left out of co-occurrence clustering, as were about 5 repertoires with anomalous nucleotide sharing. TCRdb retrieved this table from immuneACCESS and kept in-frame rearrangements only. Not all clones are present; in checked studies, unresolved V genes account for under half, and no reason is known for the remainder. The V and J calls and the clone size are those of that table, but D and trimming were determined from the DNA. The sample table records roughly 200,000 clones; roughly three quarters of these occur just once. Roughly 3% of the sample belongs to the ten largest clones.

Worth noting for this clone: The clone's antigen remains unknown. No clone much larger than this one lies a single base away; base qualities are absent.

What the study reported, not specific to this receptor: An earlier analysis of some 590 of the donors showed that most TCR beta V segments appeared in productive rearrangements either about 87% or about 30% of the time, which broadly matched IMGT annotations. Cytomegalovirus status was reported to be diagnosed by the classifier with high specificity and sensitivity in both the original and validation cohorts. Because some donors lacked HLA typing at each locus, the association tests relied only on the typed subset. The only immune exposure information available for the cohort was CMV serostatus. Most TCR sequences were seen in very few donors, while some public TCRs were found in many individuals. Linkage disequilibrium might explain the correlated functional status among segregating V segments, but an unknown experimental factor could not be excluded. The presence/absence analyses assumed that sequencing depth was roughly uniform across donors, and that assumption may not be true. The study listed 150 to 200 TCR beta chains as associated with cytomegalovirus. A later analysis found that TCR association rates varied across HLA loci, with DRB1 alleles showing the most associated TCRs and HLA-C alleles the fewest. Compared with the roughly 670-donor mean, donors in an Asian-associated ancestry cluster had fewer N-insertions in productive TCRs, according to a later genetic analysis. The earlier analysis of 587 of the donors excluded some 15 rarely observed V segments, including chromosome 9 orphons, because counts were too low. A further reported finding was that TCR beta sequences accurately predicted the HLA-A and HLA-B alleles for most subjects in the first cohort. Specific HLA alleles were associated with roughly 17,000 TCR beta sequences at a false discovery rate of 0.05 in a later analysis. A group of highly shared sequence variants was considered likely to be a technical artifact of the sequencing pipeline. In a later analysis, HLA-associated TCR beta chains were found to be more clonally expanded and to have lower generation probabilities than equally common non-associated chains. In vitro tests confirmed that a few of the cytomegalovirus-associated TCR beta chains recognize cytomegalovirus antigens. A later analysis found that most CMV-associated TCR beta chains appeared HLA-restricted, with HLA associations seemingly driven largely by CMV exposure. Strong co-occurrence of HLA alleles, especially DR and DQ, made assigning TCR associations to individual alleles difficult. Because the 87-base-pair reads could not distinguish some IMGT-functional V segments, including TRBV6-2 and TRBV6-3, those segments were excluded. Only TCR beta chains were sequenced in this cohort, and the absence of alpha or paired-chain data limited detectable features. A later analysis reported that several top co-occurrence clusters appeared linked to parvovirus B19, influenza, CMV and Epstein-Barr virus. The authors suggested that the approach could potentially be extended to other disease states and immunological phenotypes. An association between a missense DCLRE1C variant and V-gene and J-gene trimming of TCR beta chains was found in a later genetic analysis and replicated in an independent cohort.

The cysteine opens and the phenylalanine closes a CDR3 of 15 amino acids. Kept here is only the CDR3 DNA, which spans 45 bases and is read in frame from base 1. V trim: 4 bases; J trim: 2 bases; unmatched bases: 7. CDR1 and CDR2 are drawn from the germline V gene: MGHRA, YSYEKL. The cohort was made up of several hundred healthy bone marrow donors. At the time of sampling, all cohort members were nominally healthy, though unrecorded immune exposures were likely present. The donor was CMV seronegative and was included in the group of a few hundred seronegative cohort members. A peripheral blood sample was provided by each donor, and peripheral blood mononuclear cells were used for TCR beta sequencing. The Qiagen DNeasy Blood Extraction Kit was used to extract genomic DNA from the blood cell samples.

The chain is made from TRBV4-1 and TRBJ2-7; 8 central nucleotides agree with TRBD1. Sequences were obtained from PBMCs. This TCR came from a male donor in good health and CMV-seronegative. The CDR3 here reads CASSPGQGVTYEQYF. The sequenced DNA is TGCGCCAGCAGCCCCGGACAGGGAGTAACCTACGAGCAGTACTTC.